What follows are 17 T cell receptor beta chains derived from one specimen sequenced in a study of T cell responses to AZD1222 COVID-19 vaccine. Repertoires were generated with immunoSEQ multiplex PCR, while TCRdb's copy carries only in-frame clones and drops some. This table holds around 78,000 clones, roughly 88% found once. Here the sequenced sample was peripheral blood, taken 28 days after the second AZD1222 dose. Receptors originate from an adult who received the AZD1222 COVID-19 vaccine.

This clone was observed a single time. The chain is built from TRBV6-5 and TRBJ1-5, with D maybe TRBD1 (6 bases). The CDR3 contains 14 residues. Germline CDR1 and CDR2: MNHEY and SVGAGI. V was pared by 2 bases and J by 4 bases, with 9 bases between. The CDR3 loop reads CASSYGDNNQPQHF. CDR3 sequence (DNA): TGTGCCAGCAGTTACGGGGACAATAATCAGCCCCAGCATTTT.

The J gene is TRBJ2-5, the V gene TRBV28, with 8 bases matching TRBD1. Germline-derived CDR1 and CDR2 are MDHEN and SYDVKM. V lost 6 bases, J lost 5 bases, and 8 bases stayed unmatched. The CDR3 sequence is 14 residues long. The CDR3 bases are TGTGCCAGCAGAATACAGGGGGTCTTGGAGACCCAGTACTTC. Encoded protein: CASRIQGVLETQYF.

The chain has TRBV14 and TRBJ2-3; TRBD2 matches 9 bases. Germline V gene data show CDR1 as SGHDN and CDR2 as FVKESK. The CDR3 runs to 17 residues. V shed 0 bases and J 1 base; nucleotides not matched to a gene: 5. DNA of the CDR3: TGTGCCAGCAGCCAAGATCCATCTAGCGGGGGCACAGATACGCAGTATTTT. The encoded protein is CASSQDPSSGGTDTQYF.

The CDR3 DNA reads as TGTGCCTGGGTGAGGGGGGGGAGGAGTTATGGCTACACCTTC. This codes for CAWVRGGRSYGYTF. The J gene is TRBJ1-2, the V gene TRBV30; a weak D match, TRBD1 (6 bases). The CDR3 is 14 amino acids. Germline V gene lookup returns CDR1 GTSNPN and CDR2 SVGIG (reference sequence). V was cut by 5 bases and J by 5 bases, with 18 bases left in between.

The chain combines TRBV7-2 with TRBJ2-3; 7 bases match TRBD2. This CDR3 is 17 amino acids long. Germline V gene lookup returns CDR1 SGHTA and CDR2 FQGNSA. Losses at the gene ends were 2 bases for V and 2 bases for J; bases not matched to a gene: 10. For the CDR3, the DNA is TGTGCCAGCAGCTTAATTGGGGGGGGGTCCTCCACAGATACGCAGTATTTT. This sequence encodes CASSLIGGGSSTDTQYF.

The chain carries TRBV6-1 and TRBJ1-1; D is unclear. Germline values: CDR1 MNHNS, CDR2 SASEGT. V was shortened by 3 bases and J by 0 bases, with 11 bases between the two germline ends. This CDR3 is built from 15 residues. The CDR3 nucleotides read TGTGCCAGCAGTGATTCGCGGGGTCTGAACACTGAAGCTTTCTTT. Translated, it gives CASSDSRGLNTEAFF.

Here the CDR3 reads CASRPTGGTEAFF. CDR3 coding DNA: TGTGCCAGCAGACCTACAGGGGGAACTGAAGCTTTCTTT. The chain uses TRBV11-2 and TRBJ1-1, with TRBD1 matching over 8 bases. With V trimmed by 6 bases and J by 5 bases, 5 bases remained unmatched. CDR1 and CDR2 (germline): SGHAT, FQNNGV. The CDR3 sequence is 13 residues long.

This clone was recorded only once. The chain combines TRBV19 with TRBJ1-2, with TRBD1 as a possible D gene (5 bases). The V end was cut by 11 bases, the J end by 0 bases, with 16 bases between. The CDR3 extends over 14 amino acids. Germline assignment: CDR1 LNHDA and CDR2 SQIVND (reference sequence). CDR3 protein: CAAGGGTANYGYTF. CDR3 bases: TGTGCCGCGGGCGGGGGGACTGCTAACTATGGCTACACCTTC.

The rearrangement links TRBV28 to TRBJ1-2, with no clear D. With 3 bases removed from V and 4 bases from J, the gap between germline ends came to 9 bases. Germline V gene lookup returns CDR1 MDHEN and CDR2 SYDVKM. CDR3 length: 13 residues. CDR3 protein: CASSFGQIYGYTF. The DNA for the CDR3 is TGTGCCAGCAGTTTTGGTCAGATCTATGGCTACACCTTC.

J is TRBJ1-1 and V is TRBV6-5; 8 bases are shared with TRBD1. Looked up from germline, CDR1 is MNHEY and CDR2 is SVGAGI. V shed 9 bases, J shed 1 base, and the junction held 10 bases outside the gene matches. The CDR3 totals 15 residues. CDR3 residues: CASRLTGGPNTEAFF. In DNA form, the CDR3 reads TGTGCCAGTCGCCTTACAGGGGGGCCGAACACTGAAGCTTTCTTT.

This clone was seen a handful of times. The CDR3 reads CASGATSGARTDTQYF. CDR3 nucleotide sequence: TGTGCCAGCGGGGCCACTAGCGGGGCTCGGACGGATACGCAGTATTTT. The genes are TRBV2 and TRBJ2-3; 10 nucleotides match TRBD2. Trimming took 8 bases from V and 6 from J; bases not matched to a gene: 14. The germline V gene has CDR1 SNHLY and CDR2 FYNNEI. The CDR3 spans 16 residues.

The chain joins TRBV3-1 (or the pseudogene TRBV3-2) to TRBJ2-2; possibly TRBD1 for D (6 bases). The CDR3 is made up of 16 amino acids. Looked up from germline, CDR1 is LGHDT and CDR2 is YNNKEL (reference sequence). Trimming pared 4 bases from V and 3 bases from J, leaving 15 bases between. The CDR3 bases are TGTGCCAGCAGCCCGACATTTACAGGGCACACCGGGGAGCTGTTTTTT. Translation: CASSPTFTGHTGELFF.

The gene calls are TRBV28 and TRBJ1-3; D possibly corresponds to TRBD1 (5 bases). Trimming cost V 6 bases and J 0 bases, with 6 bases left between them. The CDR3 length is 13 residues. CDR1 and CDR2 (germline): MDHEN, SYDVKM. Here the CDR3 DNA reads TGTGCCAGCAGAGACAGCTCTGGAAACACCATATATTTT. It translates to CASRDSSGNTIYF.

The DNA of the CDR3 is TGCGCCAGCAGCCAAGACGGTAACCAGCAGTTCTTC. It specifies CASSQDGNQQFF. The chain combines TRBV4-1 with TRBJ2-1, with unresolved D. There are 12 residues in the CDR3. Germline assignment: CDR1 MGHRA and CDR2 YSYEKL. Deletions cut 0 bases from V and 11 bases from J, with 8 bases between.

This chain links TRBV5-6 with TRBJ1-6, with D unresolved. Germline assignment: CDR1 SGHDT and CDR2 YYEEEE. CDR3 length: 17 residues. Trimming removed 6 bases at V and 0 bases at J, with 16 bases between. The CDR3 nucleotides are TGTGCCAGCAACAGAAAAGCAGAGAGCTCCTATAATTCACCCCTCCACTTT. This gives the protein CASNRKAESSYNSPLHF.

This rearrangement joins TRBV5-1 to TRBJ2-7, with 10 bases lining up with TRBD2. Germline V gives CDR1 SGHRS, CDR2 YFSETQ. This CDR3 spans 12 amino acids. With V trimmed by 5 bases and J by 4 bases, 0 bases remained unmatched. CDR3 nucleotides: TGCGCCAGCAGACTAGCGGGATACGAGCAGTACTTC. It is translated as CASRLAGYEQYF.

The gene calls are TRBV30 and TRBJ2-7; D is possibly TRBD2 (5 bases). Trimming stripped 3 bases from V and 6 bases from J, with 15 bases between. Germline CDR1 GTSNPN, CDR2 SVGIG (reference sequence). The CDR3 contains 13 residues. DNA of the CDR3: TGTGCCTGGAGAGTCCGGGGATGGAGCGAGCAGTACTTC. It encodes CAWRVRGWSEQYF.